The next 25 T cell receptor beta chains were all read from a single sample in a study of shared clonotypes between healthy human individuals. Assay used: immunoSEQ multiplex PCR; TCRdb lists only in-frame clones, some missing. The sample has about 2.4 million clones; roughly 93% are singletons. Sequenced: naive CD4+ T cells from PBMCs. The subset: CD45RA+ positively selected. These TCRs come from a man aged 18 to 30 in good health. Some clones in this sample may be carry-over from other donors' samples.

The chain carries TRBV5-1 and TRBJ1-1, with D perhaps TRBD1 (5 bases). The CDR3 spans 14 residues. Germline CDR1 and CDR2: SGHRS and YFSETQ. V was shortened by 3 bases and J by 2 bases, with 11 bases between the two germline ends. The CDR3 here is CASSYFGGNTEAFF. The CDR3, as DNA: TGCGCCAGCAGCTACTTCGGGGGAAACACTGAAGCTTTCTTT. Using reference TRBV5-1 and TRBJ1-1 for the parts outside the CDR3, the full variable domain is KAGVTQTPRYLIKTRGQQVTLSCSPISGHRSVSWYQQTPGQGLQFLFEYFSETQRNKGNFPGRFSGRQFSNSRSEMNVSTLELGDSALYLCASSYFGGNTEAFFGQGTRLTVV.

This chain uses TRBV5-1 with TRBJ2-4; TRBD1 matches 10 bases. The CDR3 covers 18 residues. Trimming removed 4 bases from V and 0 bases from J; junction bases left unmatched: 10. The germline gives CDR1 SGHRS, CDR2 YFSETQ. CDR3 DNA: TGCGCCAGCAGCGCCCGGGACAGGGGCGCCTTAGCCAAAAACATTCAGTACTTC. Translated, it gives CASSARDRGALAKNIQYF.

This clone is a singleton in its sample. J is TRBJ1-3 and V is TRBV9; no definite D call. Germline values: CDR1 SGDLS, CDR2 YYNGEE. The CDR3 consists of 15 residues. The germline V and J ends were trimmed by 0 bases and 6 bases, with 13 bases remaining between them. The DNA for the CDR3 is TGTGCCAGCAGCGTAGGTGCGGAAACAATAAACACCATATATTTT. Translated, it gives CASSVGAETINTIYF.

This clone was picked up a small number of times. The CDR3: CASSAIPWTGTTEAFF. CDR3 nucleotides: TGTGCCAGCAGTGCTATCCCTTGGACAGGGACCACTGAAGCTTTCTTT. V is TRBV28 and J is TRBJ1-1, with 8 bases lining up with TRBD1. Germline V CDR1 and CDR2: MDHEN, SYDVKM. Losses at the gene ends were 5 bases for V and 4 bases for J; bases not matched to a gene: 12. The length of the CDR3 is 16 residues.

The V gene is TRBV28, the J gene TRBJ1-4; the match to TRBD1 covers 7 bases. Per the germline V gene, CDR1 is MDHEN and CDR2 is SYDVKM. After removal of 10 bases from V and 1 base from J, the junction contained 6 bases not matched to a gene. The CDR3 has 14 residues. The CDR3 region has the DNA TGTGCCACAACCAGGGGGGGAACTAATGAAAAACTGTTTTTT. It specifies CATTRGGTNEKLFF.

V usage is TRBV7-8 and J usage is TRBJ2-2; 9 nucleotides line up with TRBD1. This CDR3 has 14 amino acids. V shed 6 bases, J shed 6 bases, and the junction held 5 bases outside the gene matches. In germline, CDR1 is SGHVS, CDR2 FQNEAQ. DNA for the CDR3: TGTGCCAGCAGTTTACAGGGGGCCTCCGGGGAGCTGTTTTTT. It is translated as CASSLQGASGELFF.

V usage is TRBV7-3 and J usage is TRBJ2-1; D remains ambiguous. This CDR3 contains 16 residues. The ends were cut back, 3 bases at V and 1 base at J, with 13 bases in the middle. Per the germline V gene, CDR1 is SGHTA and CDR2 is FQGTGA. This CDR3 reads CASSLMPTISYNEQFF. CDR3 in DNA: TGTGCCAGCAGCTTGATGCCGACGATTTCCTACAATGAGCAGTTCTTC.

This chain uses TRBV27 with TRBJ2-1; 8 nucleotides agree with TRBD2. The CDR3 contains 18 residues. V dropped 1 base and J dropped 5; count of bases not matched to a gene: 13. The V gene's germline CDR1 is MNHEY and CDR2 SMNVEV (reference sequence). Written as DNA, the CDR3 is TGTGCCAGCAGTTTATGGGCAGGGAGGCTAGCGGGCAACAATGAGCAGTTCTTC. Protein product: CASSLWAGRLAGNNEQFF.

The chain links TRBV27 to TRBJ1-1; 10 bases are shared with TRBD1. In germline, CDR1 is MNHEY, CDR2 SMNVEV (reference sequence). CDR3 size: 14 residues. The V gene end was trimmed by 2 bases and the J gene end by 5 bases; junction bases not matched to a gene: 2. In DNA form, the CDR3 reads TGTGCCAGCAGTTTAGACAGGGGGCAAACTGAAGCTTTCTTT. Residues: CASSLDRGQTEAFF.

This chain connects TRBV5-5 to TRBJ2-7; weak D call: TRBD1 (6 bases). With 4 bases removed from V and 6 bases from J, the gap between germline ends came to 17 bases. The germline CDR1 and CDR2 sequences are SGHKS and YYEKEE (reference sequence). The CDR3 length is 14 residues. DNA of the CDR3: TGTGCCAGCAGCCAATCAACCAGGGGACCCGAGCAGTACTTC. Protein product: CASSQSTRGPEQYF.

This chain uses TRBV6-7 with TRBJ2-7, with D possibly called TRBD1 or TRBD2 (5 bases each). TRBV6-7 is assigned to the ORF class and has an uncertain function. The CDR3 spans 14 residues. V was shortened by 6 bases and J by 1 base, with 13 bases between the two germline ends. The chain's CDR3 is CASSLWGRSYEQYF. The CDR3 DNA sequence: TGTGCCAGCAGCCTTTGGGGGAGATCCTACGAGCAGTACTTC.

The CDR3 region is CASSPPRPTNTGELFF. The CDR3 DNA is TGTGCCAGCAGCCCACCCCGACCAACGAACACCGGGGAGCTGTTTTTT. The rearrangement links TRBV5-4 to TRBJ2-2; D gene ambiguous. The V gene's germline CDR1 is SGHNT and CDR2 YYREEE (reference sequence). The CDR3 has 16 amino acids. The V end was cut by 4 bases, the J end by 0 bases, with 13 bases between.

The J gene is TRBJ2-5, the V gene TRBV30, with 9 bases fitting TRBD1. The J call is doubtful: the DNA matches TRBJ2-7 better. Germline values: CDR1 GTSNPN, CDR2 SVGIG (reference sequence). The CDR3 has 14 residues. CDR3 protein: CAWRHRGRTYEQYF. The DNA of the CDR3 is TGTGCCTGGAGGCACAGGGGGCGCACGTACGAGCAGTACTTC.

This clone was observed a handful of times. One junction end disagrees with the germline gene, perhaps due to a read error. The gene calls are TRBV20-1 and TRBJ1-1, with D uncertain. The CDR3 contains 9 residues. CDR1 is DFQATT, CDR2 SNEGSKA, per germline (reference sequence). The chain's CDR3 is CSARVPRIF. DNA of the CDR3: TGCAGTGCTAGAGTCCCGAGGATCTTT.

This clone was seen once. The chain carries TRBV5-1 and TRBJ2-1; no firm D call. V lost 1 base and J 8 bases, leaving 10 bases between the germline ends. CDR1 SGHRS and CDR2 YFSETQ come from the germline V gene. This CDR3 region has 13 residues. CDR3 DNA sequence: TGCGCCAGCAGCTTGACGGTCTATGATGAGCAGTTCTTC. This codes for CASSLTVYDEQFF. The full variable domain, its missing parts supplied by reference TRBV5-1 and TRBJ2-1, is KAGVTQTPRYLIKTRGQQVTLSCSPISGHRSVSWYQQTPGQGLQFLFEYFSETQRNKGNFPGRFSGRQFSNSRSEMNVSTLELGDSALYLCASSLTVYDEQFFGPGTRLTVL.

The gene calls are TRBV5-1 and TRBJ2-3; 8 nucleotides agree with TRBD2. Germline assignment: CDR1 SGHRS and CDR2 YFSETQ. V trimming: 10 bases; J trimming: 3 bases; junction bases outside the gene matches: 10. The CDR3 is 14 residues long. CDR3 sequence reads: CASRPAGATDTQYF. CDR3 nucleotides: TGCGCCTCGAGGCCAGCGGGAGCAACAGATACGCAGTATTTT.

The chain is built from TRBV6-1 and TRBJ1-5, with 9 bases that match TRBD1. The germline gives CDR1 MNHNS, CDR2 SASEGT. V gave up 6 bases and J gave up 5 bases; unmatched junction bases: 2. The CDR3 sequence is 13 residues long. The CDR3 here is CASSGTGYQPQHF. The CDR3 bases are TGTGCCAGCAGCGGGACAGGGTATCAGCCCCAGCATTTT.

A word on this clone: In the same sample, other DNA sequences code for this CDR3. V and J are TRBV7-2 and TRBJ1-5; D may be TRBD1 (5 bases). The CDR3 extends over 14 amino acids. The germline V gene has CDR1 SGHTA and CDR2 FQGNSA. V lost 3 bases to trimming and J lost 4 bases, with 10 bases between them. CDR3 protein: CASSLSRGNQPQHF. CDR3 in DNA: TGTGCCAGCAGCTTGTCACGGGGGAATCAGCCCCAGCATTTT.

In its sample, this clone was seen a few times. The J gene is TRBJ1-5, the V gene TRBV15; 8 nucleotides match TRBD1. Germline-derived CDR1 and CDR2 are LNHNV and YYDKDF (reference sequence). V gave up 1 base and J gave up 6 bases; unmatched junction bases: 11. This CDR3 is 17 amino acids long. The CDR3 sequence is CATSRGDRGWSSQPQHF. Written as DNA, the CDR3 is TGTGCCACCAGCAGAGGAGACAGGGGATGGAGTAGTCAGCCCCAGCATTTT.

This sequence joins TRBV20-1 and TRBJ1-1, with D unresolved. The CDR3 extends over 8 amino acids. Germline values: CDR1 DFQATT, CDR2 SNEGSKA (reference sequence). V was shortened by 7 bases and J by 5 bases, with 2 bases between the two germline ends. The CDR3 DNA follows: TGCAGTGTAACTGAAGCTTTCTTT. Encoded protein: CSVTEAFF.

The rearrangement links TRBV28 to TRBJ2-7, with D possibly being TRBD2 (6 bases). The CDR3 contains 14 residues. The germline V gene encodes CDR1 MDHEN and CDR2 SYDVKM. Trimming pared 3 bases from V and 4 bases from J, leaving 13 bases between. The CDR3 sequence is CASSFQGLEYEQYF. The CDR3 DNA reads TGTGCCAGCAGTTTCCAGGGACTTGAGTACGAGCAGTACTTC.

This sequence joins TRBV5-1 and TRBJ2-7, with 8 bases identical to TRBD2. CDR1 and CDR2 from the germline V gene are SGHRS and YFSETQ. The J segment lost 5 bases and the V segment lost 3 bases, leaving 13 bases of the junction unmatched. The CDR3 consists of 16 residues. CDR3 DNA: TGCGCCAGCAGCTCCCCGAGCGGGAGTGTGATTGACGAGCAGTACTTC. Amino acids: CASSSPSGSVIDEQYF.

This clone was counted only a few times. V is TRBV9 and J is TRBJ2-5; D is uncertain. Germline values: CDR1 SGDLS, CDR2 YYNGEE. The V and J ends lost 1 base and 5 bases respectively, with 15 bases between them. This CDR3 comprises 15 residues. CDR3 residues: CASSVRPSEVETQYF. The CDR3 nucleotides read TGTGCCAGCAGCGTACGGCCTAGTGAGGTGGAGACCCAGTACTTC.

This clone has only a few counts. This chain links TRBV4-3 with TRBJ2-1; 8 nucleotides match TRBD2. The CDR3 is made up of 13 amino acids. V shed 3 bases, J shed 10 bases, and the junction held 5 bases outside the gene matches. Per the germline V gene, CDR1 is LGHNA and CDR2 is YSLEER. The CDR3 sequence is CASSHRLALEQFF. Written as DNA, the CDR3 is TGCGCCAGCAGCCACCGACTAGCGTTAGAGCAGTTCTTC.

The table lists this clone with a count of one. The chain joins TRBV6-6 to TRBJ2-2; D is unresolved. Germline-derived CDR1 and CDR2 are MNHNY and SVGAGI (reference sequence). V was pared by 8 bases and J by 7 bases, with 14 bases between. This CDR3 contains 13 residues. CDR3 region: CASHLDWGGELFF. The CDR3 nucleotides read TGTGCCAGCCATCTTGACTGGGGCGGGGAGCTGTTTTTT.